Below, 27 T cell receptor beta chains from the same sample are listed, as sequenced in a study of T cell repertoires in cytomegalovirus infection. TCRdb analysed the reads with MiXCR anew, one entry per CDR3 protein. In the table there are 30,000 to 40,000 distinct CDR3 sequences, 52% of which are singletons. Their antigens are not known. The sample here was CD8+ T cells from cultured PBMCs, taken from culture after CMV antigen stimulation. The origin of the receptors is a human donor in good health (CMV status not recorded). Some clones in this sample may be carry-over from other donors' samples.

The rearrangement links TRBV4-1 to TRBJ2-6; D ambiguous. Trimming removed 1 base from V and 4 bases from J, with 5 bases in between. The germline V gene encodes CDR1 MGHRA and CDR2 YSYEKL. The CDR3 loop spans 14 amino acids. CDR3 sequence: CASSQGFGANVLTF. The CDR3 nucleotides are TGCGCCAGCAGCCAAGGGTTCGGGGCCAACGTCCTGACTTTC.

This clonotype has just a few counts. The rearrangement links TRBV14 to TRBJ2-5; D call uncertain. The germline V and J ends were trimmed by 0 bases and 1 base, with 9 bases remaining between them. This CDR3 region has 15 residues. Germline V gene sequence: CDR1 SGHDN, CDR2 FVKESK. CDR3: CASSQDNEIQETQYF. CDR3 sequence (DNA): TGTGCCAGCAGCCAAGATAATGAGATCCAAGAGACCCAGTACTTC.

The V and J genes are TRBV7-6 and TRBJ2-5; maybe TRBD1 (6 bases). The CDR3 totals 14 residues. Germline V gene lookup returns CDR1 SGHVS and CDR2 FNYEAQ. Between the trimmed V and J ends, which lost 2 bases and 5 bases, there was a span of 12 bases. CDR3 nucleotides: TGTGCCAGCAGCTTAAAGGGGGAGACGGAGACCCAGTACTTC. Translation: CASSLKGETETQYF.

This clonotype was seen a few times. The V gene is TRBV7-8, the J gene TRBJ2-1; no clear D. CDR3 length equals 11 residues. V lost 5 bases and J 9 bases, leaving 8 bases between the germline ends. CDR1 SGHVS and CDR2 FQNEAQ come from the germline V gene. CDR3 amino acids: CASSQGAEQFF. The CDR3 nucleotides are TGTGCCAGCAGCCAAGGAGCTGAGCAGTTCTTC.

The chain has TRBV28 and TRBJ2-7; perhaps TRBD1 as D (5 bases). This CDR3 has 15 amino acids. The V end was cut by 3 bases, the J end by 2 bases, with 14 bases between. Per the germline V gene, CDR1 is MDHEN and CDR2 is SYDVKM. This CDR3 reads CASSFRSGSPYEQYF. The CDR3 DNA reads TGTGCCAGCAGTTTCCGATCAGGGTCCCCCTACGAGCAGTACTTC.

This chain joins TRBV7-9 and TRBJ1-4, with unresolved D. V was cut by 1 base and J by 0 bases, with 6 bases left in between. Germline CDR1 reads SEHNR; CDR2 reads FQNEAQ (reference sequence). The CDR3 loop spans 15 amino acids. The DNA of the CDR3 is TGTGCCAGCAGCTTAGGACCTGCAACTAATGAAAAACTGTTTTTT. Amino acid sequence: CASSLGPATNEKLFF.

This clonotype occurred many times. The rearrangement uses TRBV7-9 and TRBJ2-3; possibly TRBD1 or TRBD2 for D (6 bases each). CDR1 SEHNR and CDR2 FQNEAQ come from the germline V gene (reference sequence). The V end lost 2 bases, the J end lost 2 bases, and 20 bases lay between the germline ends. The CDR3 extends over 18 amino acids. The CDR3, as DNA: TGTGCCAGCAGCTTAAAAAGGAATTCGGGGGCCTCCACAGATACGCAGTATTTT. Translated: CASSLKRNSGASTDTQYF.

The V gene is TRBV7-2, the J gene TRBJ2-7; TRBD1 aligns across 7 bases. CDR3 length equals 14 residues. Trimming at V came to 7 bases and at J to 3 bases, leaving 9 bases not matched to a gene. CDR1 is SGHTA and CDR2 is FQGNSA in the germline V gene. This chain's CDR3 is CASKIGTENYEQYF. Here the CDR3 DNA reads TGTGCCAGCAAGATCGGGACAGAAAACTACGAGCAGTACTTC.

This clonotype occurred a few times. The chain employs TRBV28 and TRBJ2-7; D perhaps matches TRBD1 (7 bases). This CDR3 has 15 amino acids. Germline lookup yields CDR1 MDHEN and CDR2 SYDVKM. Trimming stripped 3 bases from V and 0 bases from J, with 12 bases between. The CDR3: CASSFIQGGSYEQYF. The CDR3 DNA reads as TGTGCCAGCAGTTTCATTCAGGGGGGCTCCTACGAGCAGTACTTC.

A few counts support this clonotype. The rearrangement uses TRBV4-1 and TRBJ2-5; possibly TRBD1 for D (5 bases). Trimming left V 4 bases short and J 2 bases short, with 8 bases between. CDR3 length: 13 amino acids. Per germline, CDR1 MGHRA and CDR2 YSYEKL. CDR3 nucleotide sequence: TGCGCCAGCAGCCTCCCAGGGCAAGAGACCCAGTACTTC. Its protein is CASSLPGQETQYF.

This chain links TRBV7-6 with TRBJ2-7, with 8 bases lining up with TRBD2. CDR1 is SGHVS and CDR2 is FNYEAQ in the germline V gene. Unmatched junction bases numbered 1, after V lost 5 bases and J lost 1 base. The CDR3 runs 13 residues. The CDR3 spells CASSPGGSYEQYF. In DNA, the CDR3 is TGTGCCAGCAGCCCGGGGGGGTCCTACGAGCAGTACTTC.

The chain carries TRBV29-1 and TRBJ2-2; D call uncertain. The V end was cut by 6 bases, the J end by 3 bases, with 17 bases between. The CDR3 runs to 15 residues. Germline V gene lookup returns CDR1 SQVTM and CDR2 ANQGSEA. This CDR3 reads CSVADQKPYTGELFF. The CDR3 DNA reads as TGCAGCGTGGCCGATCAGAAGCCGTACACCGGGGAGCTGTTTTTT.

J is TRBJ2-2 and V is TRBV23-1; D is possibly TRBD1 or TRBD2 (5 bases each). TRBV23-1 is an ORF, and what it does is uncertain. V gave up 6 bases and J gave up 5 bases, with 19 bases separating them. CDR3 length: 16 amino acids. In DNA form, the CDR3 reads TGCGCCAGCAGACGCGGAAAGGGACCGAGGACCGGGGAGCTGTTTTTT. Encoded protein: CASRRGKGPRTGELFF.

The rearrangement links TRBV4-1 to TRBJ2-1, with D possibly TRBD2 on 6 matching bases. V was shortened by 1 base and J by 0 bases, with 25 bases between the two germline ends. Germline CDR1 MGHRA, CDR2 YSYEKL. This CDR3 is 21 amino acids long. The CDR3: CASSQVFGGGSLISSYNEQFF. The CDR3 DNA is TGCGCCAGCAGCCAAGTATTCGGGGGAGGCTCCCTTATTAGCTCCTACAATGAGCAGTTCTTC.

This clonotype was seen a handful of times. V and J are TRBV4-1 and TRBJ2-5, with 11 bases aligning to TRBD2. Germline V gives CDR1 MGHRA, CDR2 YSYEKL. This CDR3 contains 19 residues. V dropped 4 bases and J dropped 2; count of bases not matched to a gene: 15. This CDR3 reads CASSPRFVLAGGVQETQYF. CDR3 in DNA: TGCGCCAGCAGCCCGCGGTTTGTGCTAGCGGGGGGAGTACAAGAGACCCAGTACTTC.

The CDR3 DNA follows: TGTGCCAGCAGTTGGGGACTAGCCGCCGGGGAGCTGTTTTTT. This sequence encodes CASSWGLAAGELFF. The rearrangement uses TRBV6-5 and TRBJ2-2, with 9 bases that match TRBD2. Unmatched junction bases numbered 3, after V lost 4 bases and J lost 6 bases. From germline, CDR1 is MNHEY and CDR2 SVGAGI. CDR3 size: 14 residues.

The V call is TRBV4-1, the J call TRBJ2-7, with no clear D. The V end was cut by 0 bases, the J end by 0 bases, with 6 bases between. This CDR3 region has 14 residues. Germline V gene data show CDR1 as MGHRA and CDR2 as YSYEKL. The CDR3, as DNA: TGCGCCAGCAGCCAAGAAGGATACTCCTACGAGCAGTACTTC. Its translation: CASSQEGYSYEQYF.

This clonotype has only a few counts. The rearrangement uses TRBV27 and TRBJ2-7; possible D gene TRBD2, 5 bases. Trimming took off 1 base at V and 1 base at J, with 14 bases between the two ends. CDR3 length: 16 residues. CDR1 is MNHEY and CDR2 is SMNVEV in the germline V gene (reference sequence). CDR3 nucleotides: TGTGCCAGCAGTTTATGGAGCGGTAGGGTATCCTACGAGCAGTACTTC. Its protein is CASSLWSGRVSYEQYF.

This chain joins TRBV9 and TRBJ2-5; a possible D gene is TRBD2 (5 bases). Germline V lookup: CDR1 SGDLS, CDR2 YYNGEE. The CDR3 is 16 residues long. The V end was cut by 4 bases, the J end by 1 base, with 17 bases between. For the CDR3, the DNA is TGTGCCAGCAGCCCCCGGGGAGCGGACTTCCAAGAGACCCAGTACTTC. Amino acids: CASSPRGADFQETQYF.

J is TRBJ1-1 and V is TRBV27, with TRBD1 identical over 7 bases. Trimming removed 6 bases from V and 1 base from J; junction bases left unmatched: 8. The CDR3 sequence is 15 residues long. Germline CDR1 MNHEY, CDR2 SMNVEV (reference sequence). The CDR3 sequence: CASSETGLGNTEAFF. DNA for the CDR3: TGTGCCAGCAGCGAGACAGGGTTGGGGAACACTGAAGCTTTCTTT.

This clonotype was detected only a few times. The genes are TRBV7-9 and TRBJ2-6, with 9 bases aligning to TRBD1. Germline CDR1 and CDR2: SEHNR and FQNEAQ (reference sequence). The J segment lost 2 bases and the V segment lost 5 bases, leaving 4 bases of the junction unmatched. The CDR3 extends over 16 amino acids. CDR3 nucleotides: TGTGCCAGCAGCGGGACAGGGTCGGCTGGGGCCAACGTCCTGACTTTC. As protein: CASSGTGSAGANVLTF.

V gene TRBV4-1 combines with J gene TRBJ2-7, with 9 positions matching TRBD2. CDR1 and CDR2 from the germline V gene are MGHRA and YSYEKL. Germline trimming cut 5 bases from V and 3 bases from J; bases unmatched to any gene: 11. The CDR3 spans 16 residues. This chain's CDR3 is CASSKYPASGDYEQYF. The CDR3 region has the DNA TGCGCCAGCAGCAAATACCCCGCTAGCGGGGACTACGAGCAGTACTTC.

CDR3 protein: CASSYSETGGAGELFF. In DNA form, the CDR3 reads TGTGCCAGCAGTTACTCCGAGACAGGGGGGGCCGGGGAGCTGTTTTTT. This chain links TRBV6-5 with TRBJ2-2, with 9 bases that match TRBD1. The CDR3 spans 16 residues. Germline V gene sequence: CDR1 MNHEY, CDR2 SVGAGI. The trim removed 0 bases at V and 6 bases at J, leaving 5 bases unmatched.

V usage is TRBV7-6 and J usage is TRBJ1-2; D might be TRBD1 (5 bases). Germline V lookup: CDR1 SGHVS, CDR2 FNYEAQ. The CDR3 is made up of 15 amino acids. V was clipped by 6 bases and J by 4 bases, with 18 bases between them. For the CDR3, the DNA is TGTGCCAGCAGGGAGAGGGGAGGTTCTGGCTATGGCTACACCTTC. As protein: CASRERGGSGYGYTF.

This clonotype showed up many times. This sequence joins TRBV7-9 and TRBJ2-5; possible D gene TRBD2, 6 bases. V lost 5 bases to trimming and J lost 2 bases, with 15 bases between them. Germline assignment: CDR1 SEHNR and CDR2 FQNEAQ (reference sequence). The CDR3 is 15 residues long. This chain's CDR3 is CASSPFAGSQETQYF. CDR3 DNA: TGTGCCAGCAGCCCTTTTGCGGGGAGTCAAGAGACCCAGTACTTC.

The chain couples TRBV7-2 to TRBJ2-7, with 8 bases aligning to TRBD2. With 3 bases clipped from V and 5 bases from J, the junction kept 6 bases outside the gene matches. In germline, CDR1 is SGHTA, CDR2 FQGNSA. This CDR3 is 14 amino acids long. The CDR3 sequence is CASSLEAGVNEQYF. CDR3 nucleotides: TGTGCCAGCAGCTTGGAAGCGGGAGTAAACGAGCAGTACTTC.

The chain is built from TRBV20-1 and TRBJ1-5; 7 nucleotides match TRBD1. The CDR3 has 15 amino acids. After removal of 3 bases from V and 4 bases from J, the junction contained 9 bases not matched to a gene. Germline CDR1 DFQATT, CDR2 SNEGSKA (reference sequence). In DNA form, the CDR3 reads TGCAGTGCTAGGACTGTTACAGGGGCGAATCAGCCCCAGCATTTT. Its translation: CSARTVTGANQPQHF.